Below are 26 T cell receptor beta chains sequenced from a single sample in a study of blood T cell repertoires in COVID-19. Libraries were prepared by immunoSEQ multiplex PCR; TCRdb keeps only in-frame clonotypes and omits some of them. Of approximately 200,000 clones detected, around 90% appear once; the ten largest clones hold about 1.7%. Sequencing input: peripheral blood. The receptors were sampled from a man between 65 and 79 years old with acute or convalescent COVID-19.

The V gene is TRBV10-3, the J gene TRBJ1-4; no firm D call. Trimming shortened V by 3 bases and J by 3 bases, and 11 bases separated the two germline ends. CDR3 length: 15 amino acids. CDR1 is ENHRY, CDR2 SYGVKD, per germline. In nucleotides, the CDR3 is TGTGCCATCAGTGACTTGGGCAGGTCTAATGAAAAACTGTTTTTT. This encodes CAISDLGRSNEKLFF.

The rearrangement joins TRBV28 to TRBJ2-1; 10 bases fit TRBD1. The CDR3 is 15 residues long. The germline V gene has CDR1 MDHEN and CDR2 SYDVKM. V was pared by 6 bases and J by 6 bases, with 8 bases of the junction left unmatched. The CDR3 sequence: CASSHRDRGGNEQFF. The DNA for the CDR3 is TGTGCCAGCAGCCACCGGGACAGGGGTGGCAATGAGCAGTTCTTC.

The CDR3 sequence: CASSFGQATEAFF. CDR3 DNA sequence: TGTGCCAGCAGTTTTGGACAGGCCACTGAAGCTTTCTTT. J is TRBJ1-1 and V is TRBV12-3 or TRBV12-4; TRBD1 agrees at 7 bases. J was trimmed by 4 bases and V by 3 bases; bases with no gene match: 2. The CDR3 spans 13 residues.

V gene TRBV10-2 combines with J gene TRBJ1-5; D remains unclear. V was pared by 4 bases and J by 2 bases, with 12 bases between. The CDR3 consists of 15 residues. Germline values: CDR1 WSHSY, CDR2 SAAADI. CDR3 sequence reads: CASSGSGRGNQPQHF. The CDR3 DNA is TGCGCCAGCAGTGGGTCGGGGAGAGGCAATCAGCCCCAGCATTTT.

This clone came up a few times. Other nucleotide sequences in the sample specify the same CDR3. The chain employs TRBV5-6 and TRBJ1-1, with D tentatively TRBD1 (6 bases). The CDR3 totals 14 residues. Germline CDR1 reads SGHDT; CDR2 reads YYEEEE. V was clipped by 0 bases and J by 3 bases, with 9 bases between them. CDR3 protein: CASSLGAGDTEAFF. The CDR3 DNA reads TGTGCCAGCAGCTTGGGAGCAGGGGACACTGAAGCTTTCTTT.

The CDR3 here is CASSLGQQHSETQYF. CDR3 bases: TGCGCCAGCAGCTTGGGACAGCAGCATTCGGAGACCCAGTACTTC. The chain links TRBV5-1 to TRBJ2-5; possibly TRBD1 for D (5 bases). The germline CDR1 and CDR2 sequences are SGHRS and YFSETQ. V was pared by 0 bases and J by 5 bases, with 14 bases between. The CDR3 runs to 15 residues.

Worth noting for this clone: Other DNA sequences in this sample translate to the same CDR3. The CDR3 spells CSVLAGPYNEQFF. In DNA, the CDR3 is TGCAGCGTTTTAGCGGGGCCCTACAATGAGCAGTTCTTC. The chain employs TRBV29-1 and TRBJ2-1; 8 positions match TRBD2. This CDR3 is 13 amino acids long. CDR1 is SQVTM and CDR2 is ANQGSEA in the germline V gene. With 5 bases clipped from V and 2 bases from J, the junction kept 2 bases outside the gene matches.

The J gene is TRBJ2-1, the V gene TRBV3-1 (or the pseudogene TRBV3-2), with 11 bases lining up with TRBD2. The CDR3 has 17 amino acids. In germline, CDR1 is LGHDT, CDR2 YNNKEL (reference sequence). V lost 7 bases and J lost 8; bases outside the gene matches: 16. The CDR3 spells CASIGLAGTPLLDEQFF. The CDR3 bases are TGTGCCAGCATCGGACTAGCGGGCACTCCTCTCTTGGATGAGCAGTTCTTC.

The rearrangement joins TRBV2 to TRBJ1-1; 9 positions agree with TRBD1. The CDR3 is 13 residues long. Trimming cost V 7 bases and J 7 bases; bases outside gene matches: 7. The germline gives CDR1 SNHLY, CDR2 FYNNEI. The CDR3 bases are TGTGCCAGCAAACAGGGGGCAAGTGGTGAAGCTTTCTTT. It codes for CASKQGASGEAFF. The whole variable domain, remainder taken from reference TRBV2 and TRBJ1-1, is EPEVTQTPSHQVTQMGQEVILRCVPISNHLYFYWYRQILGQKVEFLVSFYNNEISEKSEIFDDQFSVERPDGSNFTLKIRSTKLEDSAMYFCASKQGASGEAFFGQGTRLTVV.

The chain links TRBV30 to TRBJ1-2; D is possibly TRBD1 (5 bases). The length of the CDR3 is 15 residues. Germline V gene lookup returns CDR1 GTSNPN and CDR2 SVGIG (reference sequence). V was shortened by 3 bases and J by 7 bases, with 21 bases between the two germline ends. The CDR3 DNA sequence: TGTGCCTGGAGGGGACGGGAGACAAGGCATGGTGGCTACACCTTC. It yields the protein CAWRGRETRHGGYTF.

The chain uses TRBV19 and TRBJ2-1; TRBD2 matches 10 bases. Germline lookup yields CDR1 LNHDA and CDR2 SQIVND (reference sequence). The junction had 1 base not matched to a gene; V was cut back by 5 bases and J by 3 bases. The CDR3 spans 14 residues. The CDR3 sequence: CASSASGSYNEQFF. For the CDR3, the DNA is TGTGCCAGTAGTGCTAGCGGGAGCTACAATGAGCAGTTCTTC.

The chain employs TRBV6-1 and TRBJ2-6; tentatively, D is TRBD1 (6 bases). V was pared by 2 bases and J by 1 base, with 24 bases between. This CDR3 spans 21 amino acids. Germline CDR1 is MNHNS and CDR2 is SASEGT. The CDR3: CASSEIGGRNVAPSGANVLTF. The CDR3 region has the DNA TGTGCCAGCAGTGAAATAGGGGGACGGAACGTAGCCCCATCTGGGGCCAACGTCCTGACTTTC.

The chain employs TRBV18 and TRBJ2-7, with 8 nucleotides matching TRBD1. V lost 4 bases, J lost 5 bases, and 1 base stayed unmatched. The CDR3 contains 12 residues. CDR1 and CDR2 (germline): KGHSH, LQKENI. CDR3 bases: TGTGCCAGCTCACAGACAGGGGACGAGCAGTACTTC. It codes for CASSQTGDEQYF.

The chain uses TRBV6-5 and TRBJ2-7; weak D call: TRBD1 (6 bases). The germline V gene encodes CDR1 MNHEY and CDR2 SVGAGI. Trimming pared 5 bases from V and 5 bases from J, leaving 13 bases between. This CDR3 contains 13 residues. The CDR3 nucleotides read TGTGCCAGCAGTCTTGTCAGGGACAACGAGCAGTACTTC. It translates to CASSLVRDNEQYF.

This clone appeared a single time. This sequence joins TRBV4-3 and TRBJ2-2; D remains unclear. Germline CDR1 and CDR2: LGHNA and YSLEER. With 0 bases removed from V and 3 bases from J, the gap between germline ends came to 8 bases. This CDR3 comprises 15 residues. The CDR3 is CASSQDPLDTGELFF. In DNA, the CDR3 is TGCGCCAGCAGCCAAGATCCCCTAGACACCGGGGAGCTGTTTTTT.

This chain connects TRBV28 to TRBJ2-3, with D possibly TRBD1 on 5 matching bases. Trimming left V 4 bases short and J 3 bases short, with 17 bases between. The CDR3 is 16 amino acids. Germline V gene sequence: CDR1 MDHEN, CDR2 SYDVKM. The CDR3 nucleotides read TGTGCCAGCAGTTCCAGAAAAAGGGGTCGGACAGATACGCAGTATTTT. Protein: CASSSRKRGRTDTQYF.

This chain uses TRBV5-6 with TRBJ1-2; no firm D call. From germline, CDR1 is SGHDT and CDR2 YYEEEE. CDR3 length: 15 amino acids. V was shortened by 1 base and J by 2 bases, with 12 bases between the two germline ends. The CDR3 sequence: CASSLMMTTNYGYTF. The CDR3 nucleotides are TGTGCCAGCAGCTTGATGATGACAACGAACTATGGCTACACCTTC.

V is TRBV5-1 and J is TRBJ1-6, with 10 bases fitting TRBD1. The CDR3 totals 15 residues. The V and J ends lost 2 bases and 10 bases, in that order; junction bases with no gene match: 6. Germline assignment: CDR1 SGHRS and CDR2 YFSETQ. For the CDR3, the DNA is TGCGCCAGCAGCTTAGGACAGGGGGAAGGATCACCCCTCCACTTT. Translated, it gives CASSLGQGEGSPLHF.

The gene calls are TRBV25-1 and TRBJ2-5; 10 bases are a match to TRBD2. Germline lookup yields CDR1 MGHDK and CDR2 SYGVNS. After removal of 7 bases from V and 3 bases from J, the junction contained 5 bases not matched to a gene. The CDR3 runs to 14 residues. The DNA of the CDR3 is TGTGCCAGCACCGGGACTAGCGCTGAAGAGACCCAGTACTTC. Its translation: CASTGTSAEETQYF.

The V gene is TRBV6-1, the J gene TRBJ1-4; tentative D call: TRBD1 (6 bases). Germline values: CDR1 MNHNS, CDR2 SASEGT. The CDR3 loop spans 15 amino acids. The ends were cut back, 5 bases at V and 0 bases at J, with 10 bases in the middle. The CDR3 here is CASSSPGATNEKLFF. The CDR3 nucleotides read TGTGCCAGCAGTTCGCCAGGGGCAACTAATGAAAAACTGTTTTTT.

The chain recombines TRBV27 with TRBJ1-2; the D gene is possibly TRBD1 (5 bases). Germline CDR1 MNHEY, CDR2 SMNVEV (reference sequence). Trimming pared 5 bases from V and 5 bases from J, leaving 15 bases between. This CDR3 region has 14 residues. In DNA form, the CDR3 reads TGTGCCAGCAGTCCGCGGGGGGGAGGGTATGGCTACACCTTC. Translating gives CASSPRGGGYGYTF.

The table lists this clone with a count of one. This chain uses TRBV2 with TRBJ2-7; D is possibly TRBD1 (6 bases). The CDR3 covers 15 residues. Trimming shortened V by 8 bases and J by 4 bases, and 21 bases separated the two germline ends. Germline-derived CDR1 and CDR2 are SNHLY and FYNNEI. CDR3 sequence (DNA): TGTGCCAGCTCGGAACAGGTGACAGGAGTTTACGAGCAGTACTTC. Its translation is CASSEQVTGVYEQYF.

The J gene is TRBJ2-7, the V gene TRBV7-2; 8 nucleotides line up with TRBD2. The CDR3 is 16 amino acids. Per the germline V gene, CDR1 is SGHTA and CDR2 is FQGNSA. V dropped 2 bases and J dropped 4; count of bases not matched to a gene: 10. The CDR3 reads CASSLQVRREGYEQYF. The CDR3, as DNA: TGTGCCAGCAGCTTACAGGTCCGCCGGGAGGGTTACGAGCAGTACTTC.

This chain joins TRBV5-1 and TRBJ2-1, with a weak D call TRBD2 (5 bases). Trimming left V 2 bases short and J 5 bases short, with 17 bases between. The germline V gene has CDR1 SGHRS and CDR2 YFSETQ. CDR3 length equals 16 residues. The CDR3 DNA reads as TGCGCCAGCAGCTTTAGCGCGGGCCTGATTAACAATGAGCAGTTCTTC. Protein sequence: CASSFSAGLINNEQFF.

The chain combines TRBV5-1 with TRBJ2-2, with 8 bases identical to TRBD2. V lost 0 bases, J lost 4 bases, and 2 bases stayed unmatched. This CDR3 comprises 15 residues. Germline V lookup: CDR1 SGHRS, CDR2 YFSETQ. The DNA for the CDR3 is TGCGCCAGCAGCTTGGCGGGAGGGAGCACCGGGGAGCTGTTTTTT. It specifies CASSLAGGSTGELFF.

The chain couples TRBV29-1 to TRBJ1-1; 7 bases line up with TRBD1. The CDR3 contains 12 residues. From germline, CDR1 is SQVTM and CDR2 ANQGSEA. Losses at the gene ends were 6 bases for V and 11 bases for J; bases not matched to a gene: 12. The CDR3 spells CSVPGATGPAFF. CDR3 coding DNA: TGCAGCGTCCCCGGGGCGACAGGGCCGGCTTTCTTT. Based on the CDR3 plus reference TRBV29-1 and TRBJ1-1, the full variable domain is SAVISQKPSRDICQRGTSLTIQCQVDSQVTMMFWYRQQPGQSLTLIATANQGSEATYESGFVIDKFPISRPNLTFSTLTVSNMSPEDSSIYLCSVPGATGPAFFGQGTRLTVV.